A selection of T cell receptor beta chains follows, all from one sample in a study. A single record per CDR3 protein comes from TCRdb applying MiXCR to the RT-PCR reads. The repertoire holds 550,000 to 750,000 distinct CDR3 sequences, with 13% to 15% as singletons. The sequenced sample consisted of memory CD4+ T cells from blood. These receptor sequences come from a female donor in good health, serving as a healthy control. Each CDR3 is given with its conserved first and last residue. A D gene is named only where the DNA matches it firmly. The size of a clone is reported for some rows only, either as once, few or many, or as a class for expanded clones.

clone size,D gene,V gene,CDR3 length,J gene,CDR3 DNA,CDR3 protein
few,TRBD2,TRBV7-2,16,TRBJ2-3,TGTGCCAGCAGCATTCTAGCGGGCGGTTCCACAGATACGCAGTATTTT,CASSILAGGSTDTQYF
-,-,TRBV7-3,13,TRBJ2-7,TGTGCCAGCAGCTTTTACCCGGGCGGGGAGCAGTACTTC,CASSFYPGGEQYF
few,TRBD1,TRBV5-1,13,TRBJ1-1,TGCGCCAGCACCGATACAGGGGAAACTGAAGCTTTCTTT,CASTDTGETEAFF
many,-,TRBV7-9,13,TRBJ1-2,TGTGCCAGCAGCTTAGAGGGGGGCCAGGGCTACACCTTC,CASSLEGGQGYTF
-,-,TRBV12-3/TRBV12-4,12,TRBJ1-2,TGTGCCAGCACCGGGGGAAACTATGGCTACACCTTC,CASTGGNYGYTF
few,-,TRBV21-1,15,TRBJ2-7,TGTGCCAGCAGCAAAGAGCGGGAGGGCTTAGGCGAGCAGTACTTC,CASSKEREGLGEQYF
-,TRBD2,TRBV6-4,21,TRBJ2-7,TGTGCCAGCCCCCGAAGTTATGGGACTAGCGGGGGGGCCCAATCTAAGTACGAGCAGTACTTC,CASPRSYGTSGGAQSKYEQYF
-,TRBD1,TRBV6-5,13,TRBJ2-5,TGTGCCAGCAGCCAACAGGGGACGGGGACCCAGTACTTC,CASSQQGTGTQYF
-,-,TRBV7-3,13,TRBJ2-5,TGTGCCAGCAGAAGACAGGCCGGGGAGACCCAGTACTTC,CASRRQAGETQYF
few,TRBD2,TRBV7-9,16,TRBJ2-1,TGTGCCAGCACCCCCGGAGGCGGGAGGGCCGTTTCAGGGCAGTTCTTC,CASTPGGGRAVSGQFF
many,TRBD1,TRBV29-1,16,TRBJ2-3,TGCAGCGTTCACCCCTCGACAGGGGTTTCGACAGATACGCAGTATTTT,CSVHPSTGVSTDTQYF
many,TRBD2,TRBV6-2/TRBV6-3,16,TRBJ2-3,TGTGCCAGCAGAGATCCGACCGCGGGGGGCACGGATACGCAGTATTTT,CASRDPTAGGTDTQYF
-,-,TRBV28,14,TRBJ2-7,TGTGCCAGCAGTTTTATTAGGCAAGGACGCGAGCAGTACTTC,CASSFIRQGREQYF
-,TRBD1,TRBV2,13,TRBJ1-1,TGTGCCACACAGGGGGATCGTACCACTGAAGCTTTCTTT,CATQGDRTTEAFF
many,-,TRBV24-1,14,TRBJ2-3,TGTGCCACCAGTGATTTGGCCTACACAGATACGCAGTATTTT,CATSDLAYTDTQYF
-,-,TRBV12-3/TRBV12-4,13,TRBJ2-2,TGTGCCAGCAGTTTAAGTAATGCCGGGGAGCTGTTTTTT,CASSLSNAGELFF